The 14 T cell receptor beta chains reported below all come from one sample, sequenced in a study of shared clonotypes between healthy human individuals. Assay: immunoSEQ multiplex PCR; the TCRdb copy retains only in-frame clones and omits some. The sample has around 480,000 clones; approximately 79% are singletons. Sequencing was done on a sample of PBMCs. The receptors stem from a woman between 35 and 50 years old in good health. Some clones in this sample may be carry-over from other donors' samples.

The J gene is TRBJ1-2, the V gene TRBV19; D is undetermined. Germline CDR1 reads LNHDA; CDR2 reads SQIVND (reference sequence). Trimming stripped 4 bases from V and 4 bases from J, with 16 bases between. This CDR3 has 15 amino acids. As DNA, the CDR3 is TGTGCCAGTAGTAGGGAGCGGGTCGGGAGCTATGGCTACACCTTC. Encoded protein: CASSRERVGSYGYTF. The full variable domain, completed using reference TRBV19 and TRBJ1-2, is DGGITQSPKYLFRKEGQNVTLSCEQNLNHDAMYWYRQDPGQGLRLIYYSQIVNDFQKGDIAEGYSVSREKKESFPLTVTSAQKNPTAFYLCASSRERVGSYGYTFGSGTRLTVV.

The chain joins TRBV28 to TRBJ1-2; the match to TRBD1 covers 7 bases. After removal of 4 bases from V and 3 bases from J, the junction contained 5 bases not matched to a gene. Germline V gene data show CDR1 as MDHEN and CDR2 as SYDVKM. This CDR3 is built from 14 residues. CDR3 bases: TGTGCCAGCAGTTCCGGACAGGCTTACTATGGCTACACCTTC. Translating gives CASSSGQAYYGYTF.

The chain links TRBV19 to TRBJ2-1; the match to TRBD2 covers 13 bases. Germline CDR1 reads LNHDA; CDR2 reads SQIVND (reference sequence). V was pared by 6 bases and J by 7 bases, with 3 bases of the junction left unmatched. This CDR3 region has 14 residues. The CDR3 bases are TGTGCCAGTAGCGGACTAGCGGGAGAAAATGAGCAGTTCTTC. Its translation: CASSGLAGENEQFF.

The chain uses TRBV7-8 and TRBJ2-1; the match to TRBD2 covers 8 bases. CDR1 is SGHVS, CDR2 FQNEAQ, per germline. V was clipped by 1 base and J by 6 bases; unmatched bases: 2. CDR3 length: 14 amino acids. For the CDR3, the DNA is TGTGCCAGCAGCTTAGGGACTAGCATCAATGAGCAGTTCTTC. Its protein product is CASSLGTSINEQFF. Full variable domain (remainder filled in from reference TRBV7-8 and TRBJ2-1): GAGVSQSPRYKVAKRGQDVALRCDPISGHVSLFWYQQALGQGPEFLTYFQNEAQLDKSGLPSDRFFAERPEGSVSTLKIQRTQQEDSAVYLCASSLGTSINEQFFGPGTRLTVL.

The chain has TRBV7-6 and TRBJ2-5; weak D call: TRBD2 (6 bases). Germline V gene data show CDR1 as SGHVS and CDR2 as FNYEAQ. V lost 6 bases, J lost 8 bases, and 19 bases lay in between. The CDR3 is made up of 14 amino acids. The CDR3 bases are TGTGCCAGCAGGCGAGCGGAGCCGCGGGAAACCCAGTACTTC. Its protein product is CASRRAEPRETQYF. Using reference TRBV7-6 and TRBJ2-5 for the parts outside the CDR3, the full variable domain is GAGVSQSPRYKVTKRGQDVALRCDPISGHVSLYWYRQALGQGPEFLTYFNYEAQQDKSGLPNDRFSAERPEGSISTLTIQRTEQRDSAMYRCASRRAEPRETQYFGPGTRLLVL.

Notes on this clone: Within the sample, other DNA sequences also encode this same CDR3. The gene calls are TRBV29-1 and TRBJ2-5; unclear D gene. V lost 6 bases and J 2 bases, leaving 7 bases between the germline ends. The CDR3 contains 11 residues. Per the germline V gene, CDR1 is SQVTM and CDR2 is ANQGSEA. The CDR3 here is CSVGRQETQYF. The CDR3 nucleotides are TGCAGCGTCGGACGGCAAGAGACCCAGTACTTC. The whole variable domain, filled in from reference TRBV29-1 and TRBJ2-5, reads SAVISQKPSRDICQRGTSLTIQCQVDSQVTMMFWYRQQPGQSLTLIATANQGSEATYESGFVIDKFPISRPNLTFSTLTVSNMSPEDSSIYLCSVGRQETQYFGPGTRLLVL.

This clone appeared once. The gene calls are TRBV11-2 and TRBJ2-1, with TRBD1 matching 9 bases. This CDR3 has 13 amino acids. Germline values: CDR1 SGHAT, CDR2 FQNNGV. With V trimmed by 4 bases and J by 9 bases, 4 bases remained unmatched. The CDR3 loop is CASSWDRVGEQFF. CDR3 in DNA: TGTGCCAGCAGCTGGGACAGGGTTGGTGAGCAGTTCTTC.

This clone was detected only a few times. This chain joins TRBV4-3 and TRBJ2-2; weak D call: TRBD2 (5 bases). Trimming cost V 2 bases and J 0 bases, with 16 bases left between them. This CDR3 has 18 amino acids. Germline CDR1 and CDR2: LGHNA and YSLEER. The CDR3 coding sequence is TGCGCCAGCAGCCAATTATACAAGCGGTTCGCGAACACCGGGGAGCTGTTTTTT. Amino acids: CASSQLYKRFANTGELFF.

J is TRBJ2-7 and V is TRBV6-6; D may be TRBD2 (5 bases). Germline CDR1 MNHNY, CDR2 SVGAGI (reference sequence). The V and J ends lost 1 base and 7 bases respectively, with 11 bases between them. The CDR3 runs to 13 residues. CDR3 DNA sequence: TGTGCCAGCAGTTACTTACTACGAGGGGAGCAGTACTTC. As protein: CASSYLLRGEQYF.

The chain is built from TRBV7-9 and TRBJ2-7, with 7 bases identical to TRBD1. The germline CDR1 and CDR2 sequences are SEHNR and FQNEAQ (reference sequence). V gave up 2 bases and J gave up 5 bases; unmatched junction bases: 6. CDR3 size: 14 residues. The CDR3 DNA is TGTGCCAGCAGCTTAATGAGAACAGGGGACGAGCAGTACTTC. It translates to CASSLMRTGDEQYF. Full variable domain (rest looked up from reference TRBV7-9 and TRBJ2-7): DTGVSQNPRHKITKRGQNVTFRCDPISEHNRLYWYRQTLGQGPEFLTYFQNEAQLEKSRLLSDRFSAERPKGSFSTLEIQRTEQGDSAMYLCASSLMRTGDEQYFGPGTRLTVT.

This clone occurred a few times. This rearrangement joins TRBV30 to TRBJ1-1; 8 nucleotides agree with TRBD1. V was clipped by 1 base and J by 6 bases; unmatched bases: 10. This CDR3 region has 15 residues. Germline CDR1 is GTSNPN and CDR2 is SVGIG (reference sequence). DNA for the CDR3: TGTGCCTGGAGTGGGATGGACAGGGTCTACCCTGAAGCTTTCTTT. Residues: CAWSGMDRVYPEAFF.

The chain links TRBV7-8 to TRBJ2-4; the D gene is possibly TRBD1 (5 bases). Trimming pared 0 bases from V and 8 bases from J, leaving 14 bases between. Germline CDR1 SGHVS, CDR2 FQNEAQ. The CDR3 is made up of 15 amino acids. The CDR3 loop is CASSLAQGGTDIQYF. Written as DNA, the CDR3 is TGTGCCAGCAGCTTAGCGCAGGGCGGTACGGACATTCAGTACTTC.

The rearrangement links TRBV9 to TRBJ2-1; 8 nucleotides align to TRBD2. This CDR3 region has 15 residues. The V gene end was trimmed by 0 bases and the J gene end by 4 bases; junction bases not matched to a gene: 3. Germline V gene lookup returns CDR1 SGDLS and CDR2 YYNGEE. The CDR3 is CASSVASGGYNEQFF. For the CDR3, the DNA is TGTGCCAGCAGCGTAGCCAGCGGGGGATACAATGAGCAGTTCTTC.

This chain links TRBV5-4 with TRBJ2-7; D is unresolved. The CDR3 runs 14 residues. The V gene's germline CDR1 is SGHNT and CDR2 YYREEE (reference sequence). Trimming stripped 0 bases from V and 3 bases from J, with 10 bases between. The CDR3 region has the DNA TGTGCCAGCAGCTTGGGGGGATTCCTCTACGAGCAGTACTTC. Its translation: CASSLGGFLYEQYF.